This T cell receptor (beta chain) comes out of a study of patients and donors after allogeneic stem cell transplantation. The junction had 4 bases not matched to a gene; V was cut back by 5 bases and J by 1 base. CDR3 length equals 14 residues. In germline, CDR1 is SGHRS, CDR2 YFSETQ. Using its own MiXCR run on the RT-PCR reads, TCRdb lists one record per CDR3 protein. Of about 200,000 distinct CDR3 sequences listed, less than 45% are singletons. J is TRBJ2-3 and V is TRBV5-1; 7 bases fit TRBD1. Sequencing was performed on blood, either unsorted or a sorted T cell fraction (not recorded which). This TCR came from a human donor who was either an allogeneic HSCT recipient or a stem cell or donor lymphocyte infusion donor (not recorded which). It is not recorded whose cells these are; they may come from a transplant donor. CDR3 DNA: TGCGCCAGCAGTCGTACAGGGGGCACAGATACGCAGTATTTT. Translation gives CASSRTGGTDTQYF. Combining the CDR3 with reference TRBV5-1 and TRBJ2-3 gives the whole variable domain KAGVTQTPRYLIKTRGQQVTLSCSPISGHRSVSWYQQTPGQGLQFLFEYFSETQRNKGNFPGRFSGRQFSNSRSEMNVSTLELGDSALYLCASSRTGGTDTQYFGPGTRLTVL.